This T cell receptor (beta chain) was retrieved from a study of CD8+ T cells in alopecia areata. On the study more broadly: Tofacitinib was given for 6 to 18 months, then stopped for 6 months. General study points: Under tofacitinib, numerous expanded lesional clonotypes remained detectable in scalp and blood.

Investigators isolated RNA and reverse transcribed it into cDNA to act as the sequencing template. Profiled with immunoSEQ multiplex PCR; TCRdb holds only in-frame clones, not every one. The data contain approximately 100,000 clones, about nine tenths of them seen just once; the ten biggest clones take up around 10%. On this clone: The antigen remains undetermined. The same CDR3 also results from other DNA sequences found in this sample.

Sample treatment: oral pan-JAK inhibitor, 5-10 mg twice daily. The sequences come from CD8+ T cells sorted from blood, collected around week 31, from a patient treated with tofacitinib. The receptor's source is a human donor with alopecia areata.

CDR3 DNA sequence: TGTGCCAGCAGCTTAGTGGGGGGATATCAGCCCCAGCATTTT. It yields the protein CASSLVGGYQPQHF. The chain has TRBV7-9 and TRBJ1-5; maybe TRBD1 (5 bases). The germline gives CDR1 SEHNR, CDR2 FQNEAQ (reference sequence). Trimming took 1 base from V and 5 from J, leaving 9 bases between them. The CDR3 is made up of 14 amino acids.